This T cell receptor beta chain was captured by sequencing in a study of shared clonotypes between healthy human individuals. General study findings and limits: Several donors shared approximately 5% of their naive CD4 clonotypes.

Germline lookup yields CDR1 MNHEY and CDR2 SMNVEV (reference sequence). This CDR3 has 17 residues. With 4 bases clipped from V and 1 base from J, the junction kept 10 bases outside the gene matches. Using immunoSEQ multiplex PCR, the repertoire was profiled, and TCRdb retains in-frame clones only, with some absent. The sample consists of about a million clones, around three quarters of them appearing once. Comment on this clone: Its antigen is not identified.

The chain recombines TRBV27 with TRBJ2-5; TRBD2 aligns across 9 bases. Sample: memory CD4+ T cells from PBMCs. Subset denoted: CD45RA-negative fraction. The source is a man aged 18 to 29 in good health. Some clones in this sample may be carry-over from other donors' samples. CDR3 loop: CASSSIRLAGAQETQYF. The CDR3 DNA is TGTGCCAGCAGTTCTATCCGATTAGCGGGAGCCCAAGAGACCCAGTACTTC.